This TCR beta chain is from a study of control samples from healthy donors and cancer patients. Libraries were prepared by immunoSEQ multiplex PCR; TCRdb keeps only in-frame clonotypes and omits some of them. The sample's table shows about 190,000 clones. Unmatched junction bases numbered 1, after V lost 5 bases and J lost 7 bases. Germline assignment: CDR1 SEHNR and CDR2 FQNEAQ (reference sequence). This CDR3 spans 14 amino acids. This sequence was found in a woman aged 25 to 45 in good health. Sequenced input: blood. The genes are TRBV7-9 and TRBJ2-3; 15 bases line up with TRBD2. CDR3 protein: CASSGLAGGYTQYF. CDR3 nucleotide sequence: TGTGCCAGCAGCGGACTAGCGGGGGGGTATACGCAGTATTTT.